This T cell receptor (beta chain) was captured by sequencing in a study of tumor-infiltrating lymphocytes in localized non-small cell lung cancer. With V trimmed by 1 base and J by 3 bases, 10 bases remained unmatched. Germline values: CDR1 SGHVS, CDR2 FNYEAQ. This CDR3 contains 18 residues. Method: immunoSEQ multiplex PCR; TCRdb's copy keeps in-frame clones and lacks some. The profile shows some 13,000 clones, about 74% of them singletons. This clone came up once. Material for sequencing was uninvolved lung tissue not adjacent to the tumor. The sequence came from a human donor with non-small cell lung cancer. The chain uses TRBV7-6 and TRBJ2-7; 12 positions agree with TRBD1. Here the CDR3 reads CASSLGPTGQGARYEQYF. CDR3 DNA: TGTGCCAGCAGCTTAGGGCCTACGGGACAGGGGGCTCGCTACGAGCAGTACTTC.